The 31 T cell receptor beta chains presented below share a single source sample, sequenced in a study of T cells in Graves' hyperthyroidism and ophthalmopathy. Amplified TCR beta CDR3 regions derived from RNA transcripts. HTBI primers were employed in a first-round RT-PCR of the TCR CDR3. TCRdb re-called the multiplex PCR reads through MiXCR, storing one row per CDR3 protein. The sample records more than 300,000 distinct CDR3 sequences, about a sixth being singletons. Sequencing input: blood. These receptors were collected from a woman aged 30 to 39 with Graves' hyperthyroidism that later progressed to Graves' ophthalmopathy.

This clonotype has a count of ten or more. V is TRBV3-1 and J is TRBJ2-7, with 8 bases matching TRBD2. V shed 4 bases, J shed 0 bases, and the junction held 5 bases outside the gene matches. Germline lookup yields CDR1 LGHDT and CDR2 YNNKEL (reference sequence). The CDR3 covers 15 residues. As DNA, the CDR3 is TGTGCCAGCAGCCCGGCAAGCGGGAGCTCCTACGAGCAGTACTTC. It codes for CASSPASGSSYEQYF.

Note on this clonotype: This may arise from a read error, as a much more abundant clone is one base away. This chain uses TRBV11-2 with TRBJ1-4; D might be TRBD1 (5 bases). Germline V gene data show CDR1 as SGHAT and CDR2 as FQNNGV. The length of the CDR3 is 13 residues. The DNA for the CDR3 is TGTGCCGGCAGCTTAGATCCAGGGAAAAAACTGTTTTTT. It encodes CAGSLDPGKKLFF. The full variable domain, with the rest looked up from reference TRBV11-2 and TRBJ1-4, is EAGVAQSPRYKIIEKRQSVAFWCNPISGHATLYWYQQILGQGPKLLIQFQNNGVVDDSQLPKDRFSAERLKGVDSTLKIQPAKLEDSAVYLCAGSLDPGKKLFFGSGTQLSVL.

The chain is built from TRBV10-3 and TRBJ1-3; perhaps TRBD1 as D (5 bases). The CDR3 spans 16 residues. V lost 11 bases and J 2 bases, leaving 22 bases between the germline ends. Germline loops: CDR1 ENHRY, CDR2 SYGVKD. DNA of the CDR3: TGTGCCGTATCCGGAGAGGGGATACATACTGGAAACACCATATATTTT. Its protein product is CAVSGEGIHTGNTIYF.

The chain combines TRBV12-3 or TRBV12-4 with TRBJ1-2; the match to TRBD1 covers 7 bases. J was trimmed by 4 bases and V by 6 bases; bases with no gene match: 14. The CDR3 spans 16 residues. CDR3 in DNA: TGTGCCAGCAGACGTCGGACAGGCCGCTCCGGCTATGGCTACACCTTC. It yields the protein CASRRRTGRSGYGYTF.

This clonotype was counted ten times or more. The V gene is TRBV20-1, the J gene TRBJ1-5; D is uncertain. V lost 3 bases and J lost 3, with 15 bases in between. This CDR3 is 15 amino acids long. Germline assignment: CDR1 DFQATT and CDR2 SNEGSKA (reference sequence). The CDR3 coding sequence is TGCAGTGCTAGTGGGCGGTCGGCCTCCAATCAGCCCCAGCATTTT. Amino acids: CSASGRSASNQPQHF.

This clonotype was observed many times. The gene calls are TRBV11-2 and TRBJ2-2; unclear D gene. The CDR3 consists of 14 residues. Germline loops: CDR1 SGHAT, CDR2 FQNNGV. Trimming took 1 base from V and 5 from J, leaving 8 bases between them. In DNA, the CDR3 is TGTGCCAGCAGCTTAGGGTTACGGACCGGGGAGCTGTTTTTT. This gives the protein CASSLGLRTGELFF.

In this sample, this clonotype turned up many times. This chain uses TRBV10-3 with TRBJ2-1, with 8 bases that match TRBD2. V gave up 2 bases and J gave up 4 bases; unmatched junction bases: 10. The V gene's germline CDR1 is ENHRY and CDR2 SYGVKD. The CDR3 extends over 17 amino acids. The CDR3 loop reads CAISEKGQRGPYNEQFF. The CDR3 DNA follows: TGTGCCATCAGTGAGAAAGGGCAGCGGGGGCCATACAATGAGCAGTTCTTC.

The chain links TRBV19 to TRBJ2-1; 15 bases map to TRBD2. The CDR3 has 16 amino acids. V was clipped by 7 bases and J by 7 bases; unmatched bases: 8. Germline values: CDR1 LNHDA, CDR2 SQIVND (reference sequence). This CDR3 reads CASKAGTSGRSNEQFF. DNA for the CDR3: TGTGCCAGTAAAGCCGGGACTAGCGGGAGGTCAAATGAGCAGTTCTTC.

This clonotype was observed a handful of times. The chain joins TRBV30 to TRBJ2-1, with 8 bases matching TRBD1. CDR1 and CDR2 (germline): GTSNPN, SVGIG (reference sequence). This CDR3 region has 13 residues. The CDR3 reads CAGQGRRYNEQFF. DNA of the CDR3: TGTGCTGGACAGGGAAGGAGGTACAATGAGCAGTTCTTC.

This clonotype was detected ten times or more. The chain is built from TRBV2 and TRBJ1-2; 8 bases are a match to TRBD1. This CDR3 comprises 14 residues. V was clipped by 6 bases and J by 4 bases; unmatched bases: 7. Looked up from germline, CDR1 is SNHLY and CDR2 is FYNNEI. The DNA for the CDR3 is TGTGCCAGCAGGGGAGACAGGGGCGCCTATGGCTACACCTTC. It codes for CASRGDRGAYGYTF.

Turning to this clonotype: Just one base apart from a much larger clone, this may be a read error. The chain has TRBV28 and TRBJ1-2, with TRBD1 as a possible D gene (6 bases). This CDR3 comprises 13 residues. The germline V gene encodes CDR1 MDHEN and CDR2 SYDVKM. The CDR3 region is CVSSLSRGYGYTF. The DNA of the CDR3 is TGTGTCAGCAGTTTAAGCAGGGGCTATGGCTACACCTTC.

This clonotype was counted many times. This chain joins TRBV7-9 and TRBJ2-2; no clear D gene. This CDR3 region has 15 residues. V was cut by 7 bases and J by 1 base, with 13 bases left in between. CDR1 is SEHNR and CDR2 is FQNEAQ in the germline V gene (reference sequence). The CDR3 DNA is TGTGCCAGCACCCCGGAACAGAAGAACACCGGGGAGCTGTTTTTT. Protein: CASTPEQKNTGELFF.

The V and J genes are TRBV10-2 and TRBJ1-2, with a weak D call TRBD1 (5 bases). Germline values: CDR1 WSHSY, CDR2 SAAADI. The CDR3 sequence is 11 residues long. V shed 8 bases and J shed 8 bases, with 12 bases lying between them. The CDR3 region has the DNA TGCGCCAGCGAAGGGGTAGGAGGCTACACCTTC. Its protein is CASEGVGGYTF.

This clonotype occurred many times. The chain recombines TRBV10-3 with TRBJ1-1; 9 bases fit TRBD1. The CDR3 runs to 14 residues. In germline, CDR1 is ENHRY, CDR2 SYGVKD. Trimming removed 8 bases from V and 4 bases from J; junction bases left unmatched: 8. CDR3 protein: CAIADRGVSTEAFF. The CDR3 coding sequence is TGTGCCATCGCTGACAGGGGGGTGAGCACTGAAGCTTTCTTT.

The rearrangement uses TRBV6-1 and TRBJ1-6, with 7 nucleotides matching TRBD1. Germline CDR1 is MNHNS and CDR2 is SASEGT. The V segment lost 5 bases and the J segment 6 bases; nucleotides outside the gene matches: 10. CDR3 length: 16 amino acids. The CDR3 reads CASSRDSRRGNSPLHF. The CDR3 bases are TGTGCCAGCAGTAGGGACAGCAGAAGGGGTAATTCACCCCTCCACTTT.

This clonotype was counted many times. The V gene is TRBV28, the J gene TRBJ2-7, with a tentative D call TRBD2 (6 bases). The germline CDR1 and CDR2 sequences are MDHEN and SYDVKM. The V end lost 6 bases, the J end lost 0 bases, and 18 bases lay between the germline ends. The CDR3 runs 16 residues. DNA of the CDR3: TGTGCCAGCAGCTCCGGAGGGCTCGCCTACTCCTACGAGCAGTACTTC. Residues: CASSSGGLAYSYEQYF.

This clonotype has at least ten counts. This chain connects TRBV10-3 to TRBJ2-3; 11 bases are shared with TRBD2. V gave up 1 base and J gave up 1 base; unmatched junction bases: 1. In germline, CDR1 is ENHRY, CDR2 SYGVKD. The length of the CDR3 is 16 residues. DNA for the CDR3: TGTGCCATCAGTGAGTTACTAGCGGGGGGCACAGATACGCAGTATTTT. Its protein product is CAISELLAGGTDTQYF.

Notes on this clonotype: This may stem from a read error, because a much larger clone lies one nucleotide away. J is TRBJ2-1 and V is TRBV19; 8 bases are shared with TRBD2. In germline, CDR1 is LNHDA, CDR2 SQIVND (reference sequence). The CDR3 is 16 residues long. Here the CDR3 reads CASSSTGLVLGNGQFF. CDR3 nucleotides: TGTGCCAGTAGTTCCACGGGACTAGTTCTGGGGAATGGGCAGTTCTTC.

This clonotype has at least ten counts. The genes are TRBV5-1 and TRBJ2-2; D gene unclear. V lost 5 bases and J 2 bases, leaving 10 bases between the germline ends. Germline values: CDR1 SGHRS, CDR2 YFSETQ. The CDR3 totals 14 residues. The CDR3 sequence: CASSYGSNTGELFF. The CDR3 region has the DNA TGCGCCAGCAGTTATGGCAGCAACACCGGGGAGCTGTTTTTT. The full variable domain, its missing parts supplied by reference TRBV5-1 and TRBJ2-2, is KAGVTQTPRYLIKTRGQQVTLSCSPISGHRSVSWYQQTPGQGLQFLFEYFSETQRNKGNFPGRFSGRQFSNSRSEMNVSTLELGDSALYLCASSYGSNTGELFFGEGSRLTVL.

Many counts were recorded for this clonotype. This chain joins TRBV6-1 and TRBJ2-1; 8 nucleotides line up with TRBD2. The CDR3 sequence is 15 residues long. Germline assignment: CDR1 MNHNS and CDR2 SASEGT. Germline trimming cut 6 bases from V and 7 bases from J; bases unmatched to any gene: 11. The CDR3 region is CASRVAGGGSNEQFF. CDR3 DNA sequence: TGTGCCAGCAGGGTAGCCGGGGGGGGCTCGAATGAGCAGTTCTTC.

A word on this clonotype: A much larger clone lies one base from this, so it may be a read error. The chain is built from TRBV3-1 and TRBJ1-4, with a weak D call TRBD1 (5 bases). CDR3 size: 15 residues. From germline, CDR1 is LGHDT and CDR2 YNNKEL (reference sequence). CDR3 residues: CTSSQPGPTNEKLFF. The CDR3 coding sequence is TGTACCAGCAGCCAACCGGGACCAACTAATGAAAAACTGTTTTTT.

With regard to this clonotype: This may be a read error, as it is one base from a much larger clone. The chain recombines TRBV20-1 with TRBJ2-7, with TRBD2 identical over 11 bases. J was trimmed by 9 bases and V by 7 bases; bases with no gene match: 14. Germline lookup yields CDR1 DFQATT and CDR2 SNEGSKA (reference sequence). The CDR3 contains 14 residues. CDR3 DNA sequence: TGCAGTGTCTTCCTGACTAGCGGGACTTCCGCGCAGTACTTC. This sequence encodes CSVFLTSGTSAQYF.

This clonotype has just one count. V and J are TRBV12-3 or TRBV12-4 and TRBJ2-2; D unresolved. V lost 4 bases and J lost 6, with 33 bases in between. This CDR3 contains 21 residues. The CDR3 region is CASSSSSLRDWRFPHSGELFF. Written as DNA, the CDR3 is TGTGCCAGCAGTTCCTCCAGTTTAAGGGATTGGCGGTTCCCCCACTCCGGGGAGCTGTTTTTT.

This clonotype was seen ten or more times. The J gene is TRBJ1-2, the V gene TRBV5-1, with D maybe TRBD1 (6 bases). This CDR3 comprises 15 residues. V was pared by 0 bases and J by 3 bases, with 12 bases between. Per the germline V gene, CDR1 is SGHRS and CDR2 is YFSETQ. CDR3 nucleotides: TGCGCCAGCAGCTTGGTGGGGGGCGCTGACTATGGCTACACCTTC. As protein: CASSLVGGADYGYTF.

This clonotype came up many times. The V gene is TRBV7-8, the J gene TRBJ2-7; no firm D call. The V gene's germline CDR1 is SGHVS and CDR2 FQNEAQ. V lost 0 bases and J 1 base, leaving 13 bases between the germline ends. The CDR3 loop spans 16 amino acids. DNA for the CDR3: TGTGCCAGCAGCTTAGCGAGGCCAATTAGATCCTACGAGCAGTACTTC. It specifies CASSLARPIRSYEQYF. Full variable domain (outside the CDR3, taken from reference TRBV7-8 and TRBJ2-7): GAGVSQSPRYKVAKRGQDVALRCDPISGHVSLFWYQQALGQGPEFLTYFQNEAQLDKSGLPSDRFFAERPEGSVSTLKIQRTQQEDSAVYLCASSLARPIRSYEQYFGPGTRLTVT.

CDR3 bases: TGTGCCAGCAGCTTAGCTGCGCCGAGGAACACTGAAGCTTTCTTT. Translated, it gives CASSLAAPRNTEAFF. V gene TRBV11-2 combines with J gene TRBJ1-1; D ambiguous. Germline lookup yields CDR1 SGHAT and CDR2 FQNNGV. V was pared by 1 base and J by 1 base, with 10 bases between. There are 15 residues in the CDR3. The whole variable domain, remainder taken from reference TRBV11-2 and TRBJ1-1, is EAGVAQSPRYKIIEKRQSVAFWCNPISGHATLYWYQQILGQGPKLLIQFQNNGVVDDSQLPKDRFSAERLKGVDSTLKIQPAKLEDSAVYLCASSLAAPRNTEAFFGQGTRLTVV.

A few counts support this clonotype. The chain uses TRBV28 and TRBJ2-7, with 10 bases lining up with TRBD2. Germline V gives CDR1 MDHEN, CDR2 SYDVKM. Trimming cost V 2 bases and J 4 bases; bases outside gene matches: 8. The CDR3 has 16 amino acids. DNA of the CDR3: TGTGCCAGCAGTTTACCGGCGGGACTAGCGAAATACGAGCAGTACTTC. Translation: CASSLPAGLAKYEQYF.

The chain recombines TRBV7-8 with TRBJ2-5; TRBD1 matches 7 bases. Germline CDR1 is SGHVS and CDR2 is FQNEAQ. The J segment lost 5 bases and the V segment lost 4 bases, leaving 13 bases of the junction unmatched. The CDR3 spans 16 residues. DNA for the CDR3: TGTGCCAGCAGCTCAACCGACAGGGTCACTCGGGAGACCCAGTACTTC. Protein product: CASSSTDRVTRETQYF.

The V call is TRBV28, the J call TRBJ2-1; D unclear. V was cut by 6 bases and J by 9 bases, with 9 bases left in between. Germline loops: CDR1 MDHEN, CDR2 SYDVKM. This CDR3 comprises 11 residues. CDR3 bases: TGTGCCAGCAGCCGAGATCTTGAGCAGTTCTTC. This codes for CASSRDLEQFF.

The rearrangement links TRBV7-9 to TRBJ1-2, with D hard to call. Germline V lookup: CDR1 SEHNR, CDR2 FQNEAQ (reference sequence). The CDR3 extends over 13 amino acids. V lost 3 bases to trimming and J lost 6 bases, with 11 bases between them. CDR3 loop: CASSLVAADGYTF. The CDR3, as DNA: TGTGCCAGCAGCTTGGTCGCGGCGGATGGCTACACCTTC.

This clonotype was observed at least ten times. The chain joins TRBV6-1 to TRBJ1-1; TRBD1 aligns across 7 bases. This CDR3 region has 13 residues. The germline gives CDR1 MNHNS, CDR2 SASEGT. V shed 6 bases, J shed 5 bases, and the junction held 6 bases outside the gene matches. The CDR3 is CASSMGQLTEAFF. The CDR3 bases are TGTGCCAGCAGCATGGGACAGCTGACTGAAGCTTTCTTT.